This T cell receptor beta chain comes out of a study of T cell repertoires in cytomegalovirus infection (dated by TCRdb to between 2018 and 2021). Some background on the complete study: Because public TCR beta signatures pointed to carriage of CMV infection together with the matching HLA type, the HLA type of each donor mattered for the analysis.

TCRdb lists the instrument as Illumina HiSeq 1500. TCRdb redid the processing of the public reads, applying fastp at Q25 and MiXCR, and retained in-frame beta chains. Each CDR3 protein gets just one entry, which takes the most common genes and DNA from the rows behind it. The sample table contains some 300,000 distinct CDR3 sequences; only one count was recorded for 9.6% of them. Of the sample, around 2.6% falls within the top ten clones. Of note for this clonotype: Its antigen is currently not known. There are no base qualities to consult, and no much larger clone falls within one base.

The study at large found these results: Carriers of CMV infection plus the relevant HLA type were discriminated by the cumulative frequency of public TCR beta family members in the study cohort and in an independent roughly 370-donor cohort. The ex vivo response was dominated by HLA-C-restricted CMV-specific TCR beta clonotypes, which also provided the single most frequent clonotype in two of eight donors.

The specimen sequenced was PBMCs. The receptor comes from a human donor in good health (CMV status not recorded). Some clones in this sample may be carry-over from other donors' samples.

The CDR3 region: CASSPSARDRVTGELFF. In nucleotides, the sequence is TGTGCCAGCAGCCCAAGTGCAAGGGACAGGGTCACCGGGGAGCTGTTTTTT. Here the chain combines TRBV7-2 and TRBJ2-2; 9 of the junction bases match TRBD1. CDR1 and CDR2 are drawn from the germline V gene: SGHTA, FQGNSA. The CDR3 holds 17 amino acids from the cysteine to the phenylalanine. CDR3 DNA is the only sequence kept; it has 51 bases, read in frame from the first base. Germline trimming amounts to 5 bases on V and 4 bases on J, with 11 as the count of junction bases outside the gene matches.